The 32 T cell receptor beta chains reported below all come from one sample, sequenced in a study of shared clonotypes between healthy human individuals. Profiled with immunoSEQ multiplex PCR; TCRdb holds only in-frame clones, not every one. The table has a few million clones, 95% seen once. Sequencing used naive CD4+ T cells sorted from blood. The subset was: CD45RA+ positively selected. These receptors all come from a man aged 18-30 years in good health.

About this clone: The sample holds other DNA sequences that translate to the same CDR3. J is TRBJ2-3 and V is TRBV20-1; D unclear. The CDR3 spans 11 residues. V was shortened by 5 bases and J by 4 bases, with 7 bases between the two germline ends. The germline CDR1 and CDR2 sequences are DFQATT and SNEGSKA (reference sequence). The DNA for the CDR3 is TGCAGTGCTTCTGGGGCAGATACGCAGTATTTT. Translating gives CSASGADTQYF.

This clone was seen once. The rearrangement links TRBV6-5 to TRBJ1-5, with TRBD1 matching 10 bases. The germline V gene encodes CDR1 MNHEY and CDR2 SVGAGI. J gave up 6 bases and V 5 bases, and 7 bases lay outside the gene matches. The CDR3 has 15 amino acids. In DNA form, the CDR3 reads TGTGCCAGCAGTACCGGGGGGGACAGGGGTCAGCCCCAGCATTTT. Residues: CASSTGGDRGQPQHF.

This chain links TRBV14 with TRBJ1-2; D not certain. V was cut by 1 base and J by 10 bases, with 10 bases left in between. The CDR3 contains 12 residues. CDR1 is SGHDN and CDR2 is FVKESK in the germline V gene. The CDR3 region has the DNA TGTGCCAGCAGCCAAGCCGGGTTTGACTACACCTTC. Protein: CASSQAGFDYTF.

The V call is TRBV6-1, the J call TRBJ2-7; no reliable D call. This CDR3 is 15 amino acids long. Trimming removed 2 bases from V and 1 base from J, with 12 bases in between. CDR1 is MNHNS, CDR2 SASEGT, per germline. For the CDR3, the DNA is TGTGCCAGCAGTGAACAACACCTAAGTTCCTACGAGCAGTACTTC. Residues: CASSEQHLSSYEQYF.

This chain joins TRBV30 and TRBJ1-1; perhaps TRBD1 as D (5 bases). Germline V lookup: CDR1 GTSNPN, CDR2 SVGIG (reference sequence). Trimming took off 2 bases at V and 4 bases at J, with 14 bases between the two ends. The CDR3 runs 14 residues. CDR3 coding DNA: TGTGCCTGGAGTCTGGGGCCTTTGGGCACTGAAGCTTTCTTT. This encodes CAWSLGPLGTEAFF.

This clone appeared a few times. CDR3 DNA sequence: TGTGCCAGCAGCGAAAACAGGGTTTCACCCCTCCACTTT. Translating gives CASSENRVSPLHF. This sequence joins TRBV2 and TRBJ1-6; maybe TRBD1 (6 bases). Trimming took 6 bases from V and 9 from J, leaving 12 bases between them. The CDR3 spans 13 residues. CDR1 is SNHLY and CDR2 is FYNNEI in the germline V gene.

CDR3 protein: CASSPSGQETQYF. CDR3 sequence (DNA): TGTGCCAGCAGTCCGAGCGGCCAAGAGACCCAGTACTTC. V and J are TRBV28 and TRBJ2-5; maybe TRBD2 (5 bases). Trimming took 5 bases from V and 1 from J, leaving 8 bases between them. Looked up from germline, CDR1 is MDHEN and CDR2 is SYDVKM. The CDR3 extends over 13 amino acids.

The chain recombines TRBV2 with TRBJ1-5, with no clear D. Germline loops: CDR1 SNHLY, CDR2 FYNNEI. This CDR3 comprises 14 residues. Trimming stripped 7 bases from V and 0 bases from J, with 10 bases between. The CDR3 sequence: CASNGRSSNQPQHF. The CDR3, as DNA: TGTGCCAGCAATGGGAGGAGTAGCAATCAGCCCCAGCATTTT.

The chain has TRBV7-2 and TRBJ1-1, with 7 bases identical to TRBD1. Unmatched junction bases numbered 10, after V lost 6 bases and J lost 6 bases. There are 14 residues in the CDR3. Germline loops: CDR1 SGHTA, CDR2 FQGNSA. The CDR3 protein is CASSTWGGTAEAFF. CDR3 bases: TGTGCCAGCAGTACCTGGGGGGGGACAGCTGAAGCTTTCTTT.

The V and J genes are TRBV6-5 and TRBJ2-7; 10 bases map to TRBD2. CDR1 is MNHEY and CDR2 is SVGAGI in the germline V gene. CDR3 length: 15 amino acids. Unmatched junction bases numbered 4, after V lost 2 bases and J lost 3 bases. The CDR3 is CASSYMSSGSYEQYF. The CDR3 DNA reads as TGTGCCAGCAGTTACATGTCTAGCGGGAGCTACGAGCAGTACTTC.

In its sample, this clone was seen once. The chain has TRBV18 and TRBJ2-2; TRBD2 matches at 8 bases. Germline V gene lookup returns CDR1 KGHSH and CDR2 LQKENI. This CDR3 has 16 residues. J was trimmed by 2 bases and V by 3 bases; bases with no gene match: 5. The CDR3 sequence is CASSPPGTSNTGELFF. Written as DNA, the CDR3 is TGTGCCAGCTCACCTCCCGGGACTAGTAACACCGGGGAGCTGTTTTTT. The full variable domain, with the rest looked up from reference TRBV18 and TRBJ2-2, is NAGVMQNPRHLVRRRGQEARLRCSPMKGHSHVYWYRQLPEEGLKFMVYLQKENIIDESGMPKERFSAEFPKEGPSILRIQQVVRGDSAAYFCASSPPGTSNTGELFFGEGSRLTVL.

Comment on this clone: Just one base apart from a much larger clone, this may be a read error. The sample holds other DNA sequences that translate to the same CDR3. The rearrangement joins TRBV6-5 to TRBJ2-1; no definite D call. With 6 bases removed from V and 1 base from J, the gap between germline ends came to 1 base. The CDR3 has 11 residues. Germline V gene sequence: CDR1 MNHEY, CDR2 SVGAGI. Written as DNA, the CDR3 is TGTGCCAGCAGATCCTACAATGAGCAGTTCTTC. Translation: CASRSYNEQFF.

The chain recombines TRBV6-1 with TRBJ1-6; a possible D gene is TRBD1 (6 bases). Trimming removed 6 bases at V and 5 bases at J, with 14 bases between. Germline CDR1 and CDR2: MNHNS and SASEGT. The CDR3 length is 15 residues. CDR3 sequence reads: CASRPGTSDNSPLHF. The CDR3 nucleotides read TGTGCCAGCAGACCCGGGACATCCGATAATTCACCCCTCCACTTT.

This clone was seen only a few times. The same CDR3 arises from other DNA sequences in this sample as well. This sequence joins TRBV7-9 and TRBJ2-2, with no clear D. The CDR3 loop spans 12 amino acids. V gave up 5 bases and J gave up 3 bases, with 4 bases separating them. CDR1 and CDR2 (germline): SEHNR, FQNEAQ (reference sequence). The CDR3: CASSTYTGELFF. CDR3 nucleotides: TGTGCCAGCAGCACGTACACCGGGGAGCTGTTTTTT.

This sequence joins TRBV18 and TRBJ1-5, with 9 bases matching TRBD1. This CDR3 has 13 residues. V lost 4 bases to trimming and J lost 10 bases; unmatched junction nucleotides: 5. Germline CDR1 reads KGHSH; CDR2 reads LQKENI. DNA for the CDR3: TGTGCCAGCTCACGCGGGACAGGGCAACCCCAGCATTTT. Translation gives CASSRGTGQPQHF.

This clone was recorded a few times. This specimen includes other DNA sequences encoding the same CDR3. For the CDR3, the DNA is TGTGCCAGCAGCTTGGTTGCGGGAGGGCTCTACGAGCAGTACTTC. Translating it yields CASSLVAGGLYEQYF. The chain joins TRBV5-6 to TRBJ2-7; 9 bases map to TRBD2. The CDR3 has 15 residues. The J segment lost 3 bases and the V segment lost 0 bases, leaving 4 bases of the junction unmatched. Germline assignment: CDR1 SGHDT and CDR2 YYEEEE.

The gene calls are TRBV10-3 and TRBJ1-1, with D possibly TRBD1 on 5 matching bases. Between the trimmed V and J ends, which lost 8 bases and 1 base, there was a span of 14 bases. Germline CDR1 and CDR2: ENHRY and SYGVKD. The CDR3 is 14 residues long. The chain's CDR3 is CAIGGDGENTEAFF. The DNA of the CDR3 is TGTGCCATCGGGGGGGACGGGGAGAACACTGAAGCTTTCTTT.

The J gene is TRBJ2-5, the V gene TRBV30, with D hard to call. V dropped 5 bases and J dropped 4 bases, with 5 bases sitting between them. Germline V gives CDR1 GTSNPN, CDR2 SVGIG (reference sequence). The CDR3 has 10 residues. The DNA of the CDR3 is TGTGCCTGGGGGGTAGAGACCCAGTACTTC. This encodes CAWGVETQYF.

The chain carries TRBV6-6 and TRBJ1-6; D might be TRBD1 (6 bases). The CDR3 loop spans 12 amino acids. With 0 bases removed from V and 16 bases from J, the gap between germline ends came to 10 bases. CDR1 is MNHNY and CDR2 is SVGAGI in the germline V gene (reference sequence). The CDR3 spells CASSYSGDKLHF. CDR3 nucleotide sequence: TGTGCCAGCAGTTACTCGGGGGACAAGCTCCACTTT.

V usage is TRBV30 and J usage is TRBJ2-5; either TRBD1 or TRBD2 may supply D (5 bases each). The germline CDR1 and CDR2 sequences are GTSNPN and SVGIG (reference sequence). V dropped 1 base and J dropped 2 bases, with 11 bases sitting between them. The CDR3 sequence is 14 residues long. In DNA, the CDR3 is TGTGCCTGGAGTGAAGAGGGGCGACAAGAGACCCAGTACTTC. Translated, it gives CAWSEEGRQETQYF.

This sequence joins TRBV7-2 and TRBJ2-7; D is tentatively TRBD1 or TRBD2 (6 bases each). The V gene's germline CDR1 is SGHTA and CDR2 FQGNSA. The CDR3 consists of 15 residues. Trimming removed 4 bases at V and 3 bases at J, with 16 bases between. In DNA, the CDR3 is TGTGCCAGCAGCTACGGCGGGACACCTAACTACGAGCAGTACTTC. Translation: CASSYGGTPNYEQYF.

V and J are TRBV7-9 and TRBJ2-7; TRBD2 aligns across 12 bases. CDR1 is SEHNR and CDR2 is FQNEAQ in the germline V gene (reference sequence). The CDR3 runs to 15 residues. J was trimmed by 6 bases and V by 5 bases; bases with no gene match: 8. The CDR3 DNA reads TGTGCCAGCAGCAGACTGACTAGCGGGGGAGGCGAGCAGTACTTC. Amino acid sequence: CASSRLTSGGGEQYF. Full variable domain (remainder filled in from reference TRBV7-9 and TRBJ2-7): DTGVSQNPRHKITKRGQNVTFRCDPISEHNRLYWYRQTLGQGPEFLTYFQNEAQLEKSRLLSDRFSAERPKGSFSTLEIQRTEQGDSAMYLCASSRLTSGGGEQYFGPGTRLTVT.

A note on this clone: The sample holds other DNA sequences that translate to the same CDR3. The rearrangement uses TRBV2 and TRBJ1-4; tentatively, D is TRBD1 (5 bases). Trimming removed 4 bases at V and 0 bases at J, with 9 bases between. CDR3 size: 15 residues. Per germline, CDR1 SNHLY and CDR2 FYNNEI. CDR3 DNA sequence: TGTGCCAGCAGTGTCGGGGGGACAACTAATGAAAAACTGTTTTTT. Protein: CASSVGGTTNEKLFF. The full variable domain, rest sourced from reference TRBV2 and TRBJ1-4, is EPEVTQTPSHQVTQMGQEVILRCVPISNHLYFYWYRQILGQKVEFLVSFYNNEISEKSEIFDDQFSVERPDGSNFTLKIRSTKLEDSAMYFCASSVGGTTNEKLFFGSGTQLSVL.

On this clone itself: The sample carries other DNA sequences with the same CDR3. CDR3 residues: CANRDRNTGELFF. CDR3 bases: TGTGCCAACCGGGACAGGAACACCGGGGAGCTGTTTTTT. The chain employs TRBV6-1 and TRBJ2-2; 7 nucleotides agree with TRBD1. Looked up from germline, CDR1 is MNHNS and CDR2 is SASEGT. V shed 10 bases and J 1 base; nucleotides not matched to a gene: 3. This CDR3 comprises 13 residues.

V and J are TRBV15 and TRBJ2-7, with 8 nucleotides matching TRBD1. The CDR3 is made up of 16 amino acids. Trimming at V came to 2 bases and at J to 2 bases, leaving 8 bases not matched to a gene. The germline gives CDR1 LNHNV, CDR2 YYDKDF (reference sequence). CDR3 bases: TGTGCCACCAGCAGACTAACCACAGGGGGAGCCTACGAGCAGTACTTC. It translates to CATSRLTTGGAYEQYF.

The chain carries TRBV11-2 and TRBJ2-2; D remains ambiguous. Deletions cut 1 base from V and 1 base from J, with 7 bases between. CDR3 length: 15 residues. CDR1 and CDR2 from the germline V gene are SGHAT and FQNNGV. In DNA form, the CDR3 reads TGTGCCAGCAGCTTAGGGCTGCTGAACACCGGGGAGCTGTTTTTT. This sequence encodes CASSLGLLNTGELFF.

The V gene is TRBV10-3, the J gene TRBJ1-3, with 11 bases matching TRBD1. Germline CDR1 and CDR2: ENHRY and SYGVKD. This CDR3 contains 16 residues. With V trimmed by 5 bases and J by 0 bases, 3 bases remained unmatched. This CDR3 is CAISKGQGDSGNTIYF. CDR3 nucleotides: TGTGCCATCAGTAAGGGACAGGGGGACTCTGGAAACACCATATATTTT.

V and J are TRBV27 and TRBJ2-1; TRBD2 aligns across 11 bases. CDR1 MNHEY and CDR2 SMNVEV come from the germline V gene (reference sequence). V was clipped by 3 bases and J by 4 bases; unmatched bases: 8. The CDR3 covers 17 residues. Here the CDR3 DNA reads TGTGCCAGCAGTTTCTCCCTAGCGGGGGGCCCTTACAATGAGCAGTTCTTC. This encodes CASSFSLAGGPYNEQFF.

The chain joins TRBV7-6 to TRBJ2-1, with 8 bases aligning to TRBD2. The germline V gene has CDR1 SGHVS and CDR2 FNYEAQ. Losses at the gene ends were 1 base for V and 9 bases for J; bases not matched to a gene: 8. The CDR3 loop spans 15 amino acids. CDR3 nucleotide sequence: TGTGCCAGCAGCTTAGTTGTCGGGGGGGCTAGTGAGCAGTTCTTC. Amino acids: CASSLVVGGASEQFF. Full variable domain (missing parts from reference TRBV7-6 and TRBJ2-1): GAGVSQSPRYKVTKRGQDVALRCDPISGHVSLYWYRQALGQGPEFLTYFNYEAQQDKSGLPNDRFSAERPEGSISTLTIQRTEQRDSAMYRCASSLVVGGASEQFFGPGTRLTVL.

The J gene is TRBJ2-7, the V gene TRBV29-1; D call uncertain. This CDR3 is 12 amino acids long. Germline V gene lookup returns CDR1 SQVTM and CDR2 ANQGSEA. V was cut by 2 bases and J by 4 bases, with 9 bases left in between. The CDR3 region is CSVETVPYEQYF. The CDR3 DNA sequence: TGCAGCGTTGAAACGGTCCCTTACGAGCAGTACTTC.

The chain has TRBV5-1 and TRBJ2-7; D is uncertain. The ends were cut back, 7 bases at V and 6 bases at J, with 17 bases in the middle. The CDR3 length is 13 residues. Germline CDR1 SGHRS, CDR2 YFSETQ. The chain's CDR3 is CASSMEQDREQYF. The CDR3 region has the DNA TGCGCCAGCTCGATGGAGCAGGATCGCGAGCAGTACTTC.

The chain combines TRBV11-2 with TRBJ2-1, with 12 positions matching TRBD2. CDR1 is SGHAT and CDR2 is FQNNGV in the germline V gene. This CDR3 has 19 residues. After removal of 0 bases from V and 0 bases from J, the junction contained 6 bases not matched to a gene. Written as DNA, the CDR3 is TGTGCCAGCAGCTTAGATGGGGCTAGCGGGAGGGACTCCTACAATGAGCAGTTCTTC. Its protein is CASSLDGASGRDSYNEQFF.